This is a list of T cell receptor beta chains from one sample in a study of T cell repertoires in cytomegalovirus infection. One entry per CDR3 protein, called by TCRdb with MiXCR from the reads. The profile shows 300,000 or so distinct CDR3 sequences, over 20% of them singletons. Sequencing was carried out using PBMCs. The receptors stem from a human donor in good health (CMV status not recorded). Some clones in this sample may be carry-over from other donors' samples. CDR3s include the opening cysteine and the closing phenylalanine or tryptophan. D genes are given only for firm matches. Clone size is not always given. Where it is, it says once, few, many or a class for expanded clones.

v_gene	len	j_gene	d_gene	abundance	CDR3aa	CDR3nt
TRBV15	15	TRBJ2-7	TRBD1	NA	CATSRDSGTGSEQYF	TGTGCCACCAGCAGAGATTCCGGGACAGGGAGCGAGCAGTACTTC
TRBV6-1	15	TRBJ2-3	NA	few	CASSRTPQGTDTQYF	TGTGCCAGCAGCCGAACCCCCCAGGGCACAGATACGCAGTATTTT
TRBV11-2	13	TRBJ1-4	NA	NA	CASSLWGREKLFF	TGTGCCAGCAGCTTGTGGGGTCGTGAAAAACTGTTTTTT
TRBV7-8	15	TRBJ2-2	NA	many	CASSAGRMNTGELFF	TGTGCCAGCAGCGCGGGACGGATGAACACCGGGGAGCTGTTTTTT
TRBV19	12	TRBJ2-1	TRBD2	NA	CASTGLVHEQFF	TGTGCCAGTACGGGACTAGTACATGAGCAGTTCTTC
TRBV20-1	13	TRBJ2-3	TRBD1	once	CSAEDRDTDTQYF	TGCAGTGCCGAAGACAGGGACACAGATACGCAGTATTTT
TRBV6-2/TRBV6-3	14	TRBJ2-1	TRBD2	few	CACRETSGSHEQFF	TGTGCCTGTCGGGAGACTAGCGGGAGTCATGAGCAGTTCTTC
TRBV19	13	TRBJ1-5	NA	once	CASSTPLDQPQHF	TGTGCCAGTAGTACTCCGCTCGATCAGCCCCAGCATTTT
TRBV5-6	14	TRBJ2-2	TRBD1	once	CASSSGGFTGELFF	TGTGCCAGCAGCTCAGGGGGCTTCACCGGGGAGCTGTTTTTT
TRBV20-1	14	TRBJ2-4	NA	few	CSAPSLVAKNIQYF	TGCAGTGCACCTTCACTAGTAGCCAAAAACATTCAGTACTTC
TRBV12-3/TRBV12-4	14	TRBJ1-5	TRBD1	NA	CASRRTGLEQPQHF	TGTGCCAGCAGACGGACAGGGTTAGAACAGCCCCAGCATTTT
TRBV2	13	TRBJ2-7	NA	NA	CASSAEVSYEQYF	TGTGCCAGCAGTGCCGAGGTCTCCTACGAGCAGTACTTC
TRBV20-1	12	TRBJ2-3	NA	few	CSARESVDTQYF	TGCAGTGCTAGAGAATCGGTGGATACGCAGTATTTT
TRBV11-2	13	TRBJ2-3	NA	few	CASSLVFADTQYF	TGTGCCAGCAGCTTAGTTTTTGCAGATACGCAGTATTTT
TRBV7-9	13	TRBJ1-1	TRBD1	NA	CASSLRDSREAFF	TGTGCCAGCAGCTTGAGGGACAGCCGGGAGGCTTTCTTT
TRBV24-1	16	TRBJ2-3	TRBD1	NA	CATRARDSESTDTQYF	TGTGCCACCAGAGCTCGGGACAGCGAGTCCACAGATACGCAGTATTTT
TRBV6-6	15	TRBJ2-1	TRBD1	many	CASSYPGTGFYEQFF	TGTGCCAGCAGTTACCCCGGGACAGGGTTTTATGAGCAGTTCTTC
TRBV7-9	15	TRBJ1-4	NA	many	CASSLISGIMEKLFF	TGTGCCAGCAGCTTAATAAGTGGAATAATGGAAAAACTGTTTTTT
TRBV5-6	14	TRBJ1-5	NA	NA	CASSLFYSNQPQHF	TGTGCCAGCAGCTTGTTTTACAGCAATCAGCCCCAGCATTTT
TRBV24-1	14	TRBJ2-1	NA	NA	CAPLKGDSYNEQFF	TGTGCCCCTCTTAAAGGGGATTCCTACAATGAGCAGTTCTTC
TRBV6-1	13	TRBJ2-7	NA	NA	CASRLFDRNEQYF	TGTGCCAGCAGATTATTCGACAGGAACGAGCAGTACTTC
TRBV7-2	14	TRBJ1-1	TRBD1	many	CASSLPQTGYVAFF	TGTGCCAGCAGCTTACCCCAGACAGGGTATGTAGCTTTCTTT
TRBV5-4	16	TRBJ1-4	NA	NA	CASSLVAVATNEKLFF	TGTGCCAGCAGCTTGGTCGCTGTCGCAACTAATGAAAAACTGTTTTTT
TRBV7-6	17	TRBJ2-3	TRBD2	NA	CASSPSGTSGNSDTQYF	TGTGCCAGCAGCCCCTCCGGGACTAGCGGGAATAGTGATACGCAGTATTTT
TRBV12-3/TRBV12-4	14	TRBJ1-2	NA	many	CASSNGLSGLGYTF	TGTGCCAGCAGCAATGGCCTGTCCGGGCTTGGCTACACCTTC
TRBV7-6	15	TRBJ2-3	NA	NA	CASSPRGGSTDTQYF	TGTGCCAGCAGCCCGCGAGGTGGAAGCACAGATACGCAGTATTTT
TRBV7-2	13	TRBJ1-2	TRBD1	many	CASSSDRFLGYTF	TGTGCCAGCAGCTCGGACAGGTTTTTGGGCTACACCTTC
TRBV20-1	13	TRBJ1-1	NA	NA	CSARGVGQSEAFF	TGCAGTGCTAGAGGGGTAGGACAGAGTGAAGCTTTCTTT
TRBV7-2	18	TRBJ2-1	NA	many	CASSSPKARDMRYNEQFF	TGTGCCAGCAGCTCCCCAAAAGCTCGGGACATGAGATACAATGAGCAGTTCTTC
TRBV6-1	16	TRBJ2-1	TRBD2	NA	CASRRLAGAAYNEQFF	TGTGCCAGCAGGAGACTAGCGGGGGCCGCCTACAATGAGCAGTTCTTC
TRBV27	14	TRBJ2-7	NA	NA	CASSLSDRSYEQYF	TGTGCCAGCAGTTTATCGGACCGTAGCTACGAGCAGTACTTC
TRBV28	14	TRBJ1-1	NA	NA	CASSSRALNTEAFF	TGTGCCAGCAGTTCCCGGGCCCTGAACACTGAAGCTTTCTTT
TRBV7-3	12	TRBJ2-1	NA	NA	CASSSDRVKQFF	TGTGCCAGCAGCTCCGACAGAGTAAAGCAGTTCTTC
TRBV28	13	TRBJ2-7	TRBD1	few	CATTRDRGYEQYF	TGTGCCACCACTCGGGACAGGGGTTACGAGCAGTACTTC
TRBV7-3	15	TRBJ2-3	TRBD2	few	CASSLTGRAGDTQYF	TGTGCCAGCAGCTTAACGGGGAGGGCGGGAGATACGCAGTATTTT
TRBV6-1	17	TRBJ2-6	NA	few	CASKNLRLSGGANVLTF	TGTGCCAGCAAAAACCTCAGGCTTTCGGGTGGGGCCAACGTCCTGACTTTC
TRBV12-3/TRBV12-4	14	TRBJ2-2	NA	many	CASSFLSKAGELFF	TGTGCCAGCAGTTTTCTTAGTAAGGCCGGGGAGCTGTTTTTT
TRBV28	15	TRBJ2-7	TRBD2	once	CASRFTSGRSYEQYF	TGTGCCAGCAGGTTCACTAGCGGTAGATCCTACGAGCAGTACTTC
TRBV28	14	TRBJ1-5	NA	few	CASSSYTSNQPQHF	TGTGCCAGCAGTTCGTACACAAGCAATCAGCCCCAGCATTTT
TRBV5-4	15	TRBJ1-2	TRBD1	few	CASSPAGTGGSGYTF	TGTGCCAGCAGTCCTGCTGGGACAGGGGGCTCTGGCTACACCTTC
TRBV7-6	17	TRBJ2-7	TRBD1	NA	CASSSKGGGTGGYEQYF	TGTGCCAGCAGCTCAAAAGGGGGGGGGACAGGGGGCTACGAGCAGTACTTC
TRBV12-3/TRBV12-4	19	TRBJ1-5	TRBD1	NA	CASSLAQGAMVGGNQPQHF	TGTGCCAGCAGTTTAGCGCAGGGGGCGATGGTTGGCGGCAATCAGCCCCAGCATTTT
TRBV12-3/TRBV12-4	15	TRBJ1-5	TRBD1	many	CASSVGQVGNQPQHF	TGTGCCAGCAGCGTAGGACAGGTTGGTAATCAGCCCCAGCATTTT
TRBV20-1	13	TRBJ1-5	NA	NA	CSARGRGGQPQHF	TGCAGTGCTAGAGGCAGGGGAGGTCAGCCCCAGCATTTT
TRBV6-8	12	TRBJ2-5	NA	once	CASSYSAETQYF	TGTGCCAGCAGTTACTCGGCCGAGACCCAGTACTTC
TRBV4-3	16	TRBJ2-1	TRBD1	NA	CASSRTPGTGANEQFF	TGCGCCAGCAGCCGAACTCCCGGGACAGGGGCCAATGAGCAGTTCTTC
TRBV28	14	TRBJ2-2	NA	many	CASRGGGFTGELFF	TGTGCCAGCAGAGGAGGTGGATTCACCGGGGAGCTGTTTTTT
TRBV4-3	15	TRBJ2-1	TRBD2	few	CASSQEAGGGLEQFF	TGCGCCAGCAGCCAAGAAGCGGGGGGTGGGCTTGAGCAGTTCTTC
TRBV20-1	16	TRBJ1-5	TRBD1	NA	CSARRKQGASNQPQHF	TGCAGTGCTAGAAGAAAACAGGGGGCGAGCAATCAGCCCCAGCATTTT
TRBV7-2	18	TRBJ2-5	TRBD2	many	CASSLVVAGGTNQETQYF	TGTGCCAGCAGCTTAGTAGTAGCGGGAGGAACTAACCAAGAGACCCAGTACTTC
TRBV12-3/TRBV12-4	12	TRBJ1-5	NA	few	CASSRGEQPQHF	TGTGCCAGCAGTCGTGGGGAACAGCCCCAGCATTTT
TRBV10-3	14	TRBJ1-4	TRBD1	NA	CAISESAGGEKLFF	TGTGCCATCAGTGAGTCAGCAGGGGGCGAAAAACTGTTTTTT
TRBV19	18	TRBJ1-5	TRBD1	NA	CASSMDRAAGYSNQPQHF	TGTGCCAGTAGTATGGACAGGGCGGCGGGATATAGCAATCAGCCCCAGCATTTT
TRBV28	15	TRBJ1-5	NA	NA	CDSSPPGGGVQPQHF	TGTGACAGCAGTCCACCCGGTGGAGGGGTTCAGCCCCAGCATTTT
TRBV7-2	18	TRBJ2-3	TRBD1	few	CASSYAGTGGPSTDTQYF	TGTGCCAGCAGCTACGCCGGGACAGGGGGCCCTAGCACAGATACGCAGTATTTT